The sequence of this T cell receptor beta chain was determined in a study of graft-versus-host responses after intestinal transplantation. Background on the study: Recipients were all induced with anti-thymocyte globulin, then given tacrolimus and steroids for 3 to 4 years.

Trimming pared 4 bases from V and 0 bases from J, leaving 6 bases between. The length of the CDR3 is 13 residues. CDR1 and CDR2 (germline): MGHRA, YSYEKL. Study results and caveats: GvH clones were found in recipient marrow; some appeared first in ileum or blood.

The protocol was immunoSEQ multiplex PCR, while the TCRdb copy is restricted to in-frame clones and leaves out a portion. The table shows around 19,000 clones, with 40% to 50% occurring only once. In its sample, this clone ranks as medium-sized (0.01 to 0.1%). The specimen comprised alloreactive CD4+ T cells from a mixed lymphocyte reaction culture, sampled before intestinal transplant. The subset: CFSE-low proliferating T cells sorted from roughly 6-day pre-transplant mixed lymphocyte reaction (GvH or HvG direction). The receptor comes from a human patient who received an intestinal transplant. The gene calls are TRBV4-1 and TRBJ1-1; D is uncertain. The CDR3: CASSPSLNTEAFF. The CDR3 DNA reads TGCGCCAGCAGCCCCAGTTTGAACACTGAAGCTTTCTTT.